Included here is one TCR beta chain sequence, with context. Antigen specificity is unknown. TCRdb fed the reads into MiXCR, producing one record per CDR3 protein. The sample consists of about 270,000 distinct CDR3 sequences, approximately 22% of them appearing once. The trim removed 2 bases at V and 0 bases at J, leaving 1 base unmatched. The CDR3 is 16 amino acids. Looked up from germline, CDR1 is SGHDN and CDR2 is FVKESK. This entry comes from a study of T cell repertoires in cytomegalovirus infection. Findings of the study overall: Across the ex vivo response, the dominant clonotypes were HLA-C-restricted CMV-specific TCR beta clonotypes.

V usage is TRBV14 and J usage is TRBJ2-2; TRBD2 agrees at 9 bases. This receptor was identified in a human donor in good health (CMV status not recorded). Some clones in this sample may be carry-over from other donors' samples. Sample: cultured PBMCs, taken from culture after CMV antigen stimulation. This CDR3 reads CASSQIAGANTGELFF. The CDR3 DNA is TGTGCCAGCAGCCAAATAGCGGGAGCGAACACCGGGGAGCTGTTTTTT.